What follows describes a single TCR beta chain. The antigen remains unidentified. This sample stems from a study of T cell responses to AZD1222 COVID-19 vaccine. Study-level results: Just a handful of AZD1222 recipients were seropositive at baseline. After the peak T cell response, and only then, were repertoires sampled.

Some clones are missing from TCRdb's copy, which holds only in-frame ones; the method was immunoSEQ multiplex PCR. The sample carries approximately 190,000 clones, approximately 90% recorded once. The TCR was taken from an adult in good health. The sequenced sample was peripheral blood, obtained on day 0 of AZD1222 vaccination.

The CDR3 is CASSPSGGGADYGYTF. The CDR3 DNA reads as TGTGCCAGCTCACCATCGGGGGGGGGCGCGGACTATGGCTACACCTTC. The genes are TRBV18 and TRBJ1-2, with D possibly matching TRBD1 (6 bases). The germline CDR1 and CDR2 sequences are KGHSH and LQKENI. CDR3 length: 16 amino acids. Trimming removed 2 bases from V and 3 bases from J, with 16 bases in between. Drawing the rest from reference TRBV18 and TRBJ1-2, the complete variable domain is NAGVMQNPRHLVRRRGQEARLRCSPMKGHSHVYWYRQLPEEGLKFMVYLQKENIIDESGMPKERFSAEFPKEGPSILRIQQVVRGDSAAYFCASSPSGGGADYGYTFGSGTRLTVV.